This T cell receptor (beta chain) was sequenced for a study of blood T cell repertoires in COVID-19. Some clones are missing from TCRdb's copy, which holds only in-frame ones; the method was immunoSEQ multiplex PCR. The sample gives 150,000 to 200,000 clones, approximately 92% of which show up once; approximately 2.5% is in the top ten. Donors were grouped by their self-reported clinical history. Sequenced sample: PBMCs or T cells enriched from blood (not recorded which). The clonotype was recovered from a woman aged 35 to 49 with acute COVID-19.

CDR3 nucleotides: TGTGCCAGCAGTTCGGGGGGGGGCTCGGGAAACACCATATATTTT. Protein product: CASSSGGGSGNTIYF. The rearrangement joins TRBV27 to TRBJ1-3; TRBD1 might be the D (6 bases). This CDR3 region has 15 residues. Germline CDR1 and CDR2: MNHEY and SMNVEV (reference sequence). Trimming removed 4 bases at V and 4 bases at J, with 14 bases between.